A single sample gave rise to the 18 T cell receptor beta chains below, sequenced in a study of cytomegalovirus exposure and HLA in healthy donors (TCRdb year 2017). Receptors were amplified or captured by the immunoSEQ multiplex PCR assay. Not all clones reach the TCRdb copy of this immuneACCESS table, which keeps in-frame sequences only. Checked studies attribute under half of the gap to unresolved V genes and leave the rest unexplained. In this sample the table shows some 46,000 clones, 80% to 95% of which occur a single time. 5.6% of the sample rests with the top ten. The material sequenced was PBMCs. These receptors all come from a man between 18 and 29 years old in good health and CMV-seronegative.

This chain uses TRBV15 with TRBJ1-2, with D tentatively TRBD1 (6 bases). V was pared by 2 bases and J by 6 bases, with 10 bases between. The CDR3 contains 13 residues. Per the germline V gene, CDR1 is LNHNV and CDR2 is YYDKDF (reference sequence). CDR3 DNA: TGTGCCACCAGCAGACCACAGGGAGATGGCTACACCTTC. It yields the protein CATSRPQGDGYTF.

This clone is a singleton in its sample. J is TRBJ2-3 and V is TRBV28; 12 bases fit TRBD2. This CDR3 has 18 residues. Per the germline V gene, CDR1 is MDHEN and CDR2 is SYDVKM. The ends lost 11 bases at V and 0 bases at J; junction bases unmatched: 15. The chain's CDR3 is CASTEPGLAGTSTDTQYF. CDR3 coding DNA: TGTGCCTCCACGGAGCCGGGACTAGCGGGCACTAGCACAGATACGCAGTATTTT.

The chain carries TRBV6-1 and TRBJ1-1; D call uncertain. Germline values: CDR1 MNHNS, CDR2 SASEGT. This CDR3 has 12 residues. Trimming removed 3 bases from V and 3 bases from J, with 5 bases in between. The CDR3 here is CASSEGYTEAFF. In DNA, the CDR3 is TGTGCCAGCAGTGAGGGCTACACTGAAGCTTTCTTT.

The chain employs TRBV7-3 and TRBJ2-5; D call uncertain. Germline lookup yields CDR1 SGHTA and CDR2 FQGTGA. V was pared by 5 bases and J by 1 base, with 8 bases between. The CDR3 loop spans 13 amino acids. The CDR3 sequence is CASSLELQETQYF. The CDR3 DNA sequence: TGTGCCAGCAGCCTTGAGCTCCAAGAGACCCAGTACTTC.

The chain recombines TRBV9 with TRBJ2-1; 8 bases agree with TRBD2. The V gene's germline CDR1 is SGDLS and CDR2 YYNGEE. V lost 3 bases and J lost 5; bases outside the gene matches: 7. The CDR3 totals 15 residues. CDR3 coding DNA: TGTGCCAGCAGCGCGACGGGGGGGTTGAACAATGAGCAGTTCTTC. Its protein product is CASSATGGLNNEQFF.

V usage is TRBV6-6 and J usage is TRBJ1-2, with 8 bases identical to TRBD1. The CDR3 is made up of 16 amino acids. Per the germline V gene, CDR1 is MNHNY and CDR2 is SVGAGI (reference sequence). V lost 0 bases to trimming and J lost 4 bases; unmatched junction nucleotides: 7. The CDR3 region is CASSYSGQEIPYGYTF. The CDR3 region has the DNA TGTGCCAGCAGTTACTCGGGACAGGAGATACCCTATGGCTACACCTTC.

The V call is TRBV14, the J call TRBJ2-2; TRBD1 aligns across 8 bases. Trimming cost V 4 bases and J 4 bases; bases outside gene matches: 8. Germline V gene sequence: CDR1 SGHDN, CDR2 FVKESK. CDR3 length equals 16 residues. The CDR3 nucleotides are TGTGCCAGCAGCCCGAGACAGGGGCCGGGCACCGGGGAGCTGTTTTTT. This translates into CASSPRQGPGTGELFF.

This clone was detected only once. The genes are TRBV6-5 and TRBJ2-4; tentative D call: TRBD1 (6 bases). The CDR3 contains 15 residues. V lost 8 bases and J 0 bases, leaving 14 bases between the germline ends. Germline V gives CDR1 MNHEY, CDR2 SVGAGI. The CDR3 region is CASAPTGRAKNIQYF. CDR3 DNA: TGTGCCAGCGCCCCCACAGGGCGAGCCAAAAACATTCAGTACTTC.

The chain has TRBV2 and TRBJ2-7; 8 bases match TRBD2. The CDR3 has 17 residues. CDR1 is SNHLY, CDR2 FYNNEI, per germline. J was trimmed by 0 bases and V by 7 bases; bases with no gene match: 14. The CDR3 bases are TGTGCCAGCAAGGACGGGGGGGCAGGTGAAAGCTCCTACGAGCAGTACTTC. Its protein product is CASKDGGAGESSYEQYF.

This clone was counted a single time. This chain links TRBV5-4 with TRBJ1-1; 11 bases align to TRBD1. V was pared by 3 bases and J by 1 base, with 2 bases of the junction left unmatched. Germline-derived CDR1 and CDR2 are SGHNT and YYREEE (reference sequence). This CDR3 contains 15 residues. The CDR3 region has the DNA TGTGCCAGCAGCTGGGGACAGGGGGAGAACACTGAAGCTTTCTTT. As protein: CASSWGQGENTEAFF.

J is TRBJ2-1 and V is TRBV6-1; tentative D call: TRBD1 (6 bases). In germline, CDR1 is MNHNS, CDR2 SASEGT. The V and J ends lost 5 bases and 7 bases respectively, with 15 bases between them. The CDR3 contains 14 residues. CDR3 nucleotide sequence: TGTGCCAGCAGTCCCAAATCTCAGGGGAATGAGCAGTTCTTC. This translates into CASSPKSQGNEQFF.

The gene calls are TRBV19 and TRBJ1-1; 7 bases map to TRBD1. The CDR3 length is 13 residues. Germline V gene data show CDR1 as LNHDA and CDR2 as SQIVND (reference sequence). Losses at the gene ends were 5 bases for V and 5 bases for J; bases not matched to a gene: 5. The chain's CDR3 is CASSSTGDTEAFF. In nucleotides, the CDR3 is TGTGCCAGTAGTTCCACAGGGGATACTGAAGCTTTCTTT.

The chain links TRBV6-5 to TRBJ2-6; 8 bases are shared with TRBD1. CDR1 and CDR2 from the germline V gene are MNHEY and SVGAGI. V gave up 2 bases and J gave up 4 bases; unmatched junction bases: 4. CDR3 length equals 16 residues. The CDR3 here is CASSYAGGMGANVLTF. As DNA, the CDR3 is TGTGCCAGCAGTTACGCAGGGGGCATGGGGGCCAACGTCCTGACTTTC.

The V gene is TRBV9, the J gene TRBJ2-3; 12 positions match TRBD2. The CDR3 extends over 17 amino acids. V dropped 0 bases and J dropped 5; count of bases not matched to a gene: 7. The germline gives CDR1 SGDLS, CDR2 YYNGEE. The CDR3 nucleotides are TGTGCCAGCAGCGTAGATCCTAGCGGGGGGGCCATAGATACGCAGTATTTT. This encodes CASSVDPSGGAIDTQYF.

The J gene is TRBJ2-5, the V gene TRBV5-1, with D unresolved. Trimming pared 4 bases from V and 4 bases from J, leaving 8 bases between. There are 12 residues in the CDR3. Germline CDR1 SGHRS, CDR2 YFSETQ. The CDR3 DNA reads TGCGCCAGCAGCCTACCAACAGAGACCCAGTACTTC. Its translation is CASSLPTETQYF.

The chain couples TRBV11-1 to TRBJ2-3, with 7 nucleotides matching TRBD1. Germline CDR1 SGHAT, CDR2 FQDESV (reference sequence). With 5 bases clipped from V and 0 bases from J, the junction kept 2 bases outside the gene matches. The CDR3 totals 14 residues. CDR3 nucleotide sequence: TGTGCCAGCAGCCGACAGGGTAGCACAGATACGCAGTATTTT. Translated: CASSRQGSTDTQYF.

The rearrangement uses TRBV19 and TRBJ2-1; 7 bases align to TRBD2. Germline loops: CDR1 LNHDA, CDR2 SQIVND (reference sequence). The CDR3 length is 16 residues. V lost 3 bases, J lost 5 bases, and 10 bases stayed unmatched. This CDR3 reads CASSILAPTSDNEQFF. The CDR3 DNA is TGTGCCAGTAGTATCCTGGCGCCAACTAGCGACAATGAGCAGTTCTTC.

This clone was seen once. This rearrangement joins TRBV28 to TRBJ2-1; TRBD1 matches at 9 bases. Germline V CDR1 and CDR2: MDHEN, SYDVKM. There are 15 residues in the CDR3. The ends lost 5 bases at V and 9 bases at J; junction bases unmatched: 11. The CDR3 sequence is CASSGPGQGLSEQFF. Written as DNA, the CDR3 is TGTGCCAGCAGTGGACCGGGACAGGGTTTGAGTGAGCAGTTCTTC.